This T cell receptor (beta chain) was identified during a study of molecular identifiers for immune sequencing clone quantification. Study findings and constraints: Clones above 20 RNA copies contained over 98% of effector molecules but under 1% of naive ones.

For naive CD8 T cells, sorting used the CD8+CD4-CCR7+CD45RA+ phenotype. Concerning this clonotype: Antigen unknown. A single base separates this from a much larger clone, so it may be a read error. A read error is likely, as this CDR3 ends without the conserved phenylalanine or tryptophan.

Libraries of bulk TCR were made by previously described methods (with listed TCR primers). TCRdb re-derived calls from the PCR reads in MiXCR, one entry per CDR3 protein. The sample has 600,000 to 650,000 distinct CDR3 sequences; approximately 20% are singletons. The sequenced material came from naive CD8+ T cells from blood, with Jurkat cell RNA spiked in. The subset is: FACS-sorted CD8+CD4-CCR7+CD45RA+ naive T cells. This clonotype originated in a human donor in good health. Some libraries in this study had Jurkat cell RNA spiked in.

The CDR3 nucleotides read TGCGCCAGCTCAGCGACAATCATGGAGACCCAGTACGTC. Its translation: CASSATIMETQYV. The rearrangement joins TRBV10-2 to TRBJ2-5; D remains ambiguous. The V gene lost 8 bases and the J gene lost 5 bases, with 15 bases spanning the gap. CDR1 and CDR2 (germline): WSHSY, SAAADI. The CDR3 has 13 amino acids.